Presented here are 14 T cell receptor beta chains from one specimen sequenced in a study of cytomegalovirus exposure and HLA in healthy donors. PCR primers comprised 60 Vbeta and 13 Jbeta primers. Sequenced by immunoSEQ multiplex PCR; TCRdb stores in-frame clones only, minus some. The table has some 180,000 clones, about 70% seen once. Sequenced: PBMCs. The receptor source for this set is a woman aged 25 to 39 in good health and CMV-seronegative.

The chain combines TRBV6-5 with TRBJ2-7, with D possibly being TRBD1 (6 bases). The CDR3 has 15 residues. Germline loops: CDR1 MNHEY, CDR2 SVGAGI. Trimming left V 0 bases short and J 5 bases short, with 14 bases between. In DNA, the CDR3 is TGTGCCAGCAGTTACTCACCCAGGGGTGGGAACGAGCAGTACTTC. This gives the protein CASSYSPRGGNEQYF.

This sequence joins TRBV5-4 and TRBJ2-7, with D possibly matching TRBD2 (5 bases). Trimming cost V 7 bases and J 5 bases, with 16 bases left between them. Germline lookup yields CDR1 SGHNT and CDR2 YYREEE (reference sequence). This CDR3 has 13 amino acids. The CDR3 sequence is CASSLGSYDEQYF. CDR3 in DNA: TGTGCCAGCTCTCTTGGGAGTTATGACGAGCAGTACTTC.

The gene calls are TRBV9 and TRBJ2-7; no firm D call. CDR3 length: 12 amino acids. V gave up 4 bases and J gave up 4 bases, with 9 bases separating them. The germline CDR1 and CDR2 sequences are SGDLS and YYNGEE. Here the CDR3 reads CASSSDTYEQYF. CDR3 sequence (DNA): TGTGCCAGCAGCTCCGACACTTACGAGCAGTACTTC.

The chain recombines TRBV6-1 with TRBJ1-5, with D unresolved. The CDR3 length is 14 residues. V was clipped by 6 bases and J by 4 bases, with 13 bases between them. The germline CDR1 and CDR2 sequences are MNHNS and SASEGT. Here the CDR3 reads CASRRLQENQPQHF. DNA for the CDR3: TGTGCCAGCAGACGCCTTCAGGAAAATCAGCCCCAGCATTTT.

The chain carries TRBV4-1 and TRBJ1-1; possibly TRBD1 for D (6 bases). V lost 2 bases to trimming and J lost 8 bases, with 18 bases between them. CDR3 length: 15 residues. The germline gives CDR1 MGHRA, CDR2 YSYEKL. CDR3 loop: CASSQPRTGTLEAFF. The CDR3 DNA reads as TGCGCCAGCAGCCAACCCCGAACTGGGACACTCGAAGCTTTCTTT.

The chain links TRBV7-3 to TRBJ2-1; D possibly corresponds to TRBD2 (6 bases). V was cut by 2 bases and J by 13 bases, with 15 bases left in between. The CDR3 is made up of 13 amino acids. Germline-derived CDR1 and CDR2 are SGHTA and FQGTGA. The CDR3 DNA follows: TGTGCCAGCAGCTTAGGGGGGAGGCCGGACCAGTTCTTC. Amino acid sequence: CASSLGGRPDQFF.

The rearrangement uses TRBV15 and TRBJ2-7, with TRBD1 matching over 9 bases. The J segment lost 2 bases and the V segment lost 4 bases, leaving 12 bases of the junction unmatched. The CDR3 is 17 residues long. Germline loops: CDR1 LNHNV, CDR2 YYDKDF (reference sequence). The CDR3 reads CATSTRTGAGITYEQYF. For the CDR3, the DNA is TGTGCCACCAGCACCCGGACAGGGGCCGGGATAACCTACGAGCAGTACTTC. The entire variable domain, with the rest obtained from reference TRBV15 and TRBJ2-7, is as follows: DAMVIQNPRYQVTQFGKPVTLSCSQTLNHNVMYWYQQKSSQAPKLLFHYYDKDFNNEADTPDNFQSRRPNTSFCFLDIRSPGLGDTAMYLCATSTRTGAGITYEQYFGPGTRLTVT.

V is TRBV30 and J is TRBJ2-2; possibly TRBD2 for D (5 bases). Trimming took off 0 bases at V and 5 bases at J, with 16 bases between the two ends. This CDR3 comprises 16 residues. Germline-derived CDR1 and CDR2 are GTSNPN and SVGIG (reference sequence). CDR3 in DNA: TGTGCCTGGAGTGTACTAAAGCGGTCAGGAACCGGGGAGCTGTTTTTT. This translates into CAWSVLKRSGTGELFF.

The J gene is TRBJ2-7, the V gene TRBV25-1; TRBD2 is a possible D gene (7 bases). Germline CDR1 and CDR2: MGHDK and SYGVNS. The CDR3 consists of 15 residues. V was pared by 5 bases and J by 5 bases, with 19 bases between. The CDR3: CASSSGGGGANEQYF. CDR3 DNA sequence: TGTGCCAGCAGTTCAGGTGGAGGGGGGGCTAACGAGCAGTACTTC.

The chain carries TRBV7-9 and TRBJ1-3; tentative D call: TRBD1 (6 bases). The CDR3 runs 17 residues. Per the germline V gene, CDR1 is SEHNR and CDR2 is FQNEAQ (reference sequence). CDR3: CSVLDGNRASSGNTIYF. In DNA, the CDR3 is TGTTCCGTCCTCGACGGGAACAGGGCTTCTTCTGGAAACACCATATATTTT.

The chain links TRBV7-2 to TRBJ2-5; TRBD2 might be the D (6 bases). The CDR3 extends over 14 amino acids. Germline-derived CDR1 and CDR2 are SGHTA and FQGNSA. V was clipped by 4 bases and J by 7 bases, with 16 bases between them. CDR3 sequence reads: CASSSGGGAGTQYF. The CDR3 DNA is TGTGCCAGCAGCTCCGGAGGAGGGGCGGGGACCCAGTACTTC.

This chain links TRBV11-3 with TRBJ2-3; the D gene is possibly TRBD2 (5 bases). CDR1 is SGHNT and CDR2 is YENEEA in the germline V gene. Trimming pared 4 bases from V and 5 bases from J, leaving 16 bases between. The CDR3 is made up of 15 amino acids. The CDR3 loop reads CASSSRGRHRDTQYF. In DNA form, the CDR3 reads TGTGCCAGCAGCTCACGGGGAAGGCACAGAGATACGCAGTATTTT.

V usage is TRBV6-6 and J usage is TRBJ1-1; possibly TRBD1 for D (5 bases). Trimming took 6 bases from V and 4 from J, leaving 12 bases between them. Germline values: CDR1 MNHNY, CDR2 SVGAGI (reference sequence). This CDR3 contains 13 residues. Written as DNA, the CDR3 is TGTGCCAGCAGCCCCCCAGGGTCCACTGAAGCTTTCTTT. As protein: CASSPPGSTEAFF.

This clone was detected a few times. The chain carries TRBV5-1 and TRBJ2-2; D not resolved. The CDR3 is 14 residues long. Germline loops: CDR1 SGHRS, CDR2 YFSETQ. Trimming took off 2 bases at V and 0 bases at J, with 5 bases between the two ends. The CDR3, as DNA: TGCGCCAGCAGCTTTCTAGCGAACACCGGGGAGCTGTTTTTT. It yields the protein CASSFLANTGELFF.